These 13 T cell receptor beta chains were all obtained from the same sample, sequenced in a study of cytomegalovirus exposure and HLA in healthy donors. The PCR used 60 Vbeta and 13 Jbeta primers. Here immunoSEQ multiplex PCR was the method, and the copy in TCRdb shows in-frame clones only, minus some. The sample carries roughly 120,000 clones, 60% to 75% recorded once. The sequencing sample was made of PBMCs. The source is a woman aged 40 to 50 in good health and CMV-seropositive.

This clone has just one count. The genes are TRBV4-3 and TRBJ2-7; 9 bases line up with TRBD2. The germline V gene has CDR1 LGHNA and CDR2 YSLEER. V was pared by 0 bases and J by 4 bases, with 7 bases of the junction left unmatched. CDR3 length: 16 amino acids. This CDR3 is CASSQESAGGPYEQYF. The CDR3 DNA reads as TGCGCCAGCAGCCAAGAAAGCGCGGGAGGGCCTTACGAGCAGTACTTC.

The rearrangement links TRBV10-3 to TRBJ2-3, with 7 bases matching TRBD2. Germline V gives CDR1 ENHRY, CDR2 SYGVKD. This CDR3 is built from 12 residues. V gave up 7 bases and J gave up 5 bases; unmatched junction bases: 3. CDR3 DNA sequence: TGTGCCATCATGAGGGAGGGAGATACGCAGTATTTT. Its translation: CAIMREGDTQYF.

The DNA for the CDR3 is TGTGCCAGCAGCCCCTATACAGGGCTCAATCAGCCCCAGCATTTT. Amino acid sequence: CASSPYTGLNQPQHF. The chain uses TRBV9 and TRBJ1-5; a weak D match, TRBD1 (6 bases). The CDR3 runs 15 residues. V lost 4 bases and J 3 bases, leaving 14 bases between the germline ends. From germline, CDR1 is SGDLS and CDR2 YYNGEE. The entire variable domain, with the rest obtained from reference TRBV9 and TRBJ1-5, is as follows: DSGVTQTPKHLITATGQRVTLRCSPRSGDLSVYWYQQSLDQGLQFLIQYYNGEERAKGNILERFSAQQFPDLHSELNLSSLELGDSALYFCASSPYTGLNQPQHFGDGTRLSIL.

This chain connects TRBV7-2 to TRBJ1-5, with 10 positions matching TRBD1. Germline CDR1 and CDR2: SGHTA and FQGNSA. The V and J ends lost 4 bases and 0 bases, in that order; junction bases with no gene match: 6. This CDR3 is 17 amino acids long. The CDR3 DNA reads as TGTGCCAGCAGCTCGGGACAGGGGCTCTATAGCAATCAGCCCCAGCATTTT. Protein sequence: CASSSGQGLYSNQPQHF.

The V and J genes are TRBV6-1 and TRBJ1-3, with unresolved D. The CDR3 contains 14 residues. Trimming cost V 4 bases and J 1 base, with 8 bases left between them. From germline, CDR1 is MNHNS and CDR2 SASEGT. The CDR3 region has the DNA TGTGCCAGCAGTGTAAGCGGATCTGGAAACACCATATATTTT. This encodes CASSVSGSGNTIYF.

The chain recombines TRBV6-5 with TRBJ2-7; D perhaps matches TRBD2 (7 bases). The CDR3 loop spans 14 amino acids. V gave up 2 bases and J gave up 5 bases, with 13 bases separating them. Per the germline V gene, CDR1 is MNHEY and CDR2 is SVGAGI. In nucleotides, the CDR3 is TGTGCCAGCAGTTACGGGGGGGCGAGAGACGAGCAGTACTTC. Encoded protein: CASSYGGARDEQYF.

The CDR3 is CASSSGSYSNTEAFF. The CDR3 DNA follows: TGTGCCAGCAGCTCCGGGTCGTATAGTAACACTGAAGCTTTCTTT. The chain carries TRBV7-8 and TRBJ1-1; D is unresolved. CDR3 length equals 15 residues. V shed 4 bases and J shed 2 bases, with 14 bases lying between them. The V gene's germline CDR1 is SGHVS and CDR2 FQNEAQ. Full variable domain (missing parts from reference TRBV7-8 and TRBJ1-1): GAGVSQSPRYKVAKRGQDVALRCDPISGHVSLFWYQQALGQGPEFLTYFQNEAQLDKSGLPSDRFFAERPEGSVSTLKIQRTQQEDSAVYLCASSSGSYSNTEAFFGQGTRLTVV.

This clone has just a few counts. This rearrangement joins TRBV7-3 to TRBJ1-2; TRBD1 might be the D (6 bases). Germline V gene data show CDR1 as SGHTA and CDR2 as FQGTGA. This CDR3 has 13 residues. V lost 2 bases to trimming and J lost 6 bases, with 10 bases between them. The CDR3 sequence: CASSLFSGDGYTF. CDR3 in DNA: TGTGCCAGCAGCTTATTTTCAGGGGATGGCTACACCTTC.

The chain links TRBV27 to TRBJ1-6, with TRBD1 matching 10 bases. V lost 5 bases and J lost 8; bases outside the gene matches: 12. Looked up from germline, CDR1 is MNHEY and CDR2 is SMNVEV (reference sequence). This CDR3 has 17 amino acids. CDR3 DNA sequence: TGTGCCAGCAGTCCCATTATAGGGACAGGGGAGGATTCACCCCTCCACTTT. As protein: CASSPIIGTGEDSPLHF.

CDR3: CASSPLATGGREKLFF. CDR3 coding DNA: TGCGCCAGCAGCCCGCTTGCCACGGGAGGACGGGAAAAACTGTTTTTT. The chain recombines TRBV5-1 with TRBJ1-4; D is unclear. Germline CDR1 reads SGHRS; CDR2 reads YFSETQ. V was cut by 4 bases and J by 8 bases, with 21 bases left in between. The CDR3 totals 16 residues.

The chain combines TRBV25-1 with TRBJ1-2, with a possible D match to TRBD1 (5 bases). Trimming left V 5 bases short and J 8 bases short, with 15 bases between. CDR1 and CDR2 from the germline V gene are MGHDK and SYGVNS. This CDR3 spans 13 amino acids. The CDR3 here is CASSPGRADGYTF. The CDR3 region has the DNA TGTGCCAGCAGTCCGGGCAGGGCCGACGGCTACACCTTC.

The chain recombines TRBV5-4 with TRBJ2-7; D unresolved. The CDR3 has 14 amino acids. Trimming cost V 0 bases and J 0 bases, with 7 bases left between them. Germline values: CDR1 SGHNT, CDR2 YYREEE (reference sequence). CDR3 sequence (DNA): TGTGCCAGCAGCTTGGCACCCAGCTCCTACGAGCAGTACTTC. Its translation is CASSLAPSSYEQYF. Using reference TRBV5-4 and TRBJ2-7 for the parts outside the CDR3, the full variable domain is ETGVTQSPTHLIKTRGQQVTLRCSSQSGHNTVSWYQQALGQGPQFIFQYYREEENGRGNFPPRFSGLQFPNYSSELNVNALELDDSALYLCASSLAPSSYEQYFGPGTRLTVT.

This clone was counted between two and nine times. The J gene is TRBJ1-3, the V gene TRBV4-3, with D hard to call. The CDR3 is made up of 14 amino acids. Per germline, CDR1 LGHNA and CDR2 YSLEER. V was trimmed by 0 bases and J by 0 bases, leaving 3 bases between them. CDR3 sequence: CASSQDNSGNTIYF. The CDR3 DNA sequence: TGCGCCAGCAGCCAAGACAACTCTGGAAACACCATATATTTT.